The rows below give T cell receptor beta chains drawn from one sample of a study of graft-versus-host responses after intestinal transplantation. Libraries were prepared by immunoSEQ multiplex PCR; TCRdb keeps only in-frame clonotypes and omits some of them. The repertoire holds tens of thousands of clones, with about 80% as singletons. Their recognized antigens are unknown. Sequencing was performed on unstimulated CD4+ T cells sorted from spleen or lymph node cells, taken before transplant. The receptors here all came from a human donor who was the organ donor for an intestinal transplant. Each CDR3 is given with its conserved first and last residue. A D gene is named only where the DNA matches it firmly.

>TRBD2|TRBV5-4
CASSLPAREQETQYF
>TRBD1|TRBV6-1
CASRNRGQNTGELFF
>-|TRBV27
CASSQTLDYGYTF
>TRBD1|TRBV5-1
CASSIGTGRQETQYF
>TRBD1|TRBV19
CASSTPGGANIQYF
>-|TRBV19
CASSPRGIEQFF
>-|TRBV19
CASSPGVQPQHF
>-|TRBV30
CAWRGGSGNTIYF
>TRBD1|TRBV27
CASSLYAGQGFPQHF
>-|TRBV10-3
CATSDGREAEAFF
>TRBD2|TRBV29-1
CSVDKRGPSNEQFF
>-|TRBV6-5
CASSYFLGGYGYTF
>TRBD2|TRBV7-2
CASSASGTRYNEQFF
>-|TRBV30
CAWSVFGGPSNQPQHF
>TRBD1|TRBV29-1
CSHEGQGADTQYF
>-|TRBV7-2
CASSFDTAEAFF
>-|TRBV28
CASSSPARRGAKNIQYF
>-|TRBV5-1
CASSLHSNTEAFF
>TRBD2|TRBV2
CASTMGGGGYNEQFF
>-|TRBV10-1
CASSGKQGINQPQHF
>-|TRBV5-6
CASSSQGNYGYTF
>TRBD1|TRBV7-2
CASSQGQGDLGYGYTF
>-|TRBV10-1
CASDRSPANQPQHF
>-|TRBV4-3
CASSQGDSTQYF